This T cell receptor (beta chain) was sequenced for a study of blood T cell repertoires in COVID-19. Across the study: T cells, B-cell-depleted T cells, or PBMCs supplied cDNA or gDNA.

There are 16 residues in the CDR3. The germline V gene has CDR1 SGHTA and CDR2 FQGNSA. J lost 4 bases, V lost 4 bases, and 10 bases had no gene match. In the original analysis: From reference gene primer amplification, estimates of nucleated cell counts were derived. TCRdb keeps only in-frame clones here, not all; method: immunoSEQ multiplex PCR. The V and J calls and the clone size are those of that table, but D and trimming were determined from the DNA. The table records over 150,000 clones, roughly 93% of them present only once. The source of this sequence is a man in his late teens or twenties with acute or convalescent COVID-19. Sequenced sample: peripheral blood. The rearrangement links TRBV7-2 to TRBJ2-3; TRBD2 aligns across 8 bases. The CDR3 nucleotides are TGTGCCAGCAGCTCCCCGGGAGGAGCGGGAGCAGATACGCAGTATTTT. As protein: CASSSPGGAGADTQYF.